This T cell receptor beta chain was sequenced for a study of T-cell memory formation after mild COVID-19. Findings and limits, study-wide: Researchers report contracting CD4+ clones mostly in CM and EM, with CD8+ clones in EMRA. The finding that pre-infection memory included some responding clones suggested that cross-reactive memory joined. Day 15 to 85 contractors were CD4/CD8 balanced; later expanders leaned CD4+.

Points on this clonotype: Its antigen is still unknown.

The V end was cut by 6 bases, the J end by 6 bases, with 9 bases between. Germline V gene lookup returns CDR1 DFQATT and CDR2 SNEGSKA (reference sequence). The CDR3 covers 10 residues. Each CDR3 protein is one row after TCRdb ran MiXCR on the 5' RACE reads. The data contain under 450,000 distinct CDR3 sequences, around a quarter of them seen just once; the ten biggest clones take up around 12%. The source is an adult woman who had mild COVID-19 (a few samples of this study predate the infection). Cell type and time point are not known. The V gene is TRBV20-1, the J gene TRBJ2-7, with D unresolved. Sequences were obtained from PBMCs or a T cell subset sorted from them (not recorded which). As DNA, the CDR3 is TGCAGTGCCCAACAGATCGAGCAGTACTTC. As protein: CSAQQIEQYF.